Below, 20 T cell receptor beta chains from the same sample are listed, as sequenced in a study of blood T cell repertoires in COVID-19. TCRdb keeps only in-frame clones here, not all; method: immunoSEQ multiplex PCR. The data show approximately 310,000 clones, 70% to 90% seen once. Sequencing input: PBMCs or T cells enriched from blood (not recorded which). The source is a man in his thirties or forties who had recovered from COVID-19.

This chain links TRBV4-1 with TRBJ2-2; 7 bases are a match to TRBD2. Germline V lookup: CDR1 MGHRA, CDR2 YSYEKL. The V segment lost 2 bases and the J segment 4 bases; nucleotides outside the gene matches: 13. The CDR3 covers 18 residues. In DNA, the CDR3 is TGCGCCAGCAGCCAACAGGGACCGCCGGCGGGAGTCACCGGGGAGCTGTTTTTT. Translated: CASSQQGPPAGVTGELFF.

The chain's CDR3 is CASSPIRGANTIYF. DNA of the CDR3: TGTGCCAGCAGCCCCATTCGGGGGGCAAACACCATATATTTT. The V and J genes are TRBV11-2 and TRBJ1-3; maybe TRBD1 (6 bases). This CDR3 has 14 residues. The germline gives CDR1 SGHAT, CDR2 FQNNGV. V was cut by 5 bases and J by 6 bases, with 14 bases left in between.

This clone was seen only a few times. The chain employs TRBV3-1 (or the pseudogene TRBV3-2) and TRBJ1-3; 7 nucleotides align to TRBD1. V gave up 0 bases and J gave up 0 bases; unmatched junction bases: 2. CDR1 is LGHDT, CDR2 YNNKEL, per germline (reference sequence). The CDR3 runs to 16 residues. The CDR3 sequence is CASSQETGPSGNTIYF. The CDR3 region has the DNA TGTGCCAGCAGCCAAGAGACAGGGCCCTCTGGAAACACCATATATTTT.

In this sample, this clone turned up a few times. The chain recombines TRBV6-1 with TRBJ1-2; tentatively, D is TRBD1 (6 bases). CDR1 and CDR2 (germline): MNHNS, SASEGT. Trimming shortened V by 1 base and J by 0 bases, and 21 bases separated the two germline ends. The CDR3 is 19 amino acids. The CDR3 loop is CASSEVHRDTVRANYGYTF. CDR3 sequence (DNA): TGTGCCAGCAGTGAAGTTCACCGGGACACTGTGAGGGCTAACTATGGCTACACCTTC.

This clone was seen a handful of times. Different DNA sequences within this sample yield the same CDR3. The CDR3 region has the DNA TGTGCCAGCAGTTACTCATCGGGGCAAGAGACCCAGTACTTC. Amino acids: CASSYSSGQETQYF. The rearrangement links TRBV6-5 to TRBJ2-5; perhaps TRBD2 as D (5 bases). This CDR3 spans 14 amino acids. Trimming pared 0 bases from V and 2 bases from J, leaving 7 bases between. Germline V gives CDR1 MNHEY, CDR2 SVGAGI.

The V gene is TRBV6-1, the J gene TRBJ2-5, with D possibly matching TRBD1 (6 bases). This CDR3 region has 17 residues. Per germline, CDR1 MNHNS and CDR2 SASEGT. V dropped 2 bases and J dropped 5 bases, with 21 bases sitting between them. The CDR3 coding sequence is TGTGCCAGCAGTGAACTTGCGAGGCAGGGGCTTGGCGAGACCCAGTACTTC. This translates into CASSELARQGLGETQYF.

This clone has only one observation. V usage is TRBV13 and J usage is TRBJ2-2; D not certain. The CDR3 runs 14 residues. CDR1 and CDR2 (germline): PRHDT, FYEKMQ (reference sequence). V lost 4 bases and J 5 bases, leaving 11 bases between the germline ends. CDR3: CASSYPSRTGELFF. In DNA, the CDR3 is TGTGCCAGCAGCTATCCGTCCAGAACCGGGGAGCTGTTTTTT. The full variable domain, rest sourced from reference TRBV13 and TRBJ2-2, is AAGVIQSPRHLIKEKRETATLKCYPIPRHDTVYWYQQGPGQDPQFLISFYEKMQSDKGSIPDRFSAQQFSDYHSELNMSSLELGDSALYFCASSYPSRTGELFFGEGSRLTVL.

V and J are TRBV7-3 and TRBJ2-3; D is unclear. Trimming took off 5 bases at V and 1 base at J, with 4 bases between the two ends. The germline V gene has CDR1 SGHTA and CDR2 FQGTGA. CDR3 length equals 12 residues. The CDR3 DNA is TGTGCCAGCAGCACGGGCACAGATACGCAGTATTTT. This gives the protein CASSTGTDTQYF.

CDR3 DNA sequence: TGCAGCGGAAACAGGGGCGGCACTGAAGCTTTCTTT. Amino acid sequence: CSGNRGGTEAFF. The chain carries TRBV29-1 and TRBJ1-1; 7 bases match TRBD1. The length of the CDR3 is 12 residues. CDR1 and CDR2 from the germline V gene are SQVTM and ANQGSEA. Losses at the gene ends were 7 bases for V and 4 bases for J; bases not matched to a gene: 6. Supplemented by reference TRBV29-1 and TRBJ1-1, the full variable domain reads SAVISQKPSRDICQRGTSLTIQCQVDSQVTMMFWYRQQPGQSLTLIATANQGSEATYESGFVIDKFPISRPNLTFSTLTVSNMSPEDSSIYLCSGNRGGTEAFFGQGTRLTVV.

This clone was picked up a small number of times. CDR3 sequence (DNA): TGTGCCAGCAGCTTAGGTTCGGCGGCTGAAGCTTTCTTT. Amino acids: CASSLGSAAEAFF. The chain employs TRBV7-9 and TRBJ1-1; D is unresolved. Trimming shortened V by 1 base and J by 6 bases, and 9 bases separated the two germline ends. The germline gives CDR1 SEHNR, CDR2 FQNEAQ (reference sequence). The CDR3 consists of 13 residues. The full variable domain, its missing parts supplied by reference TRBV7-9 and TRBJ1-1, is DTGVSQNPRHKITKRGQNVTFRCDPISEHNRLYWYRQTLGQGPEFLTYFQNEAQLEKSRLLSDRFSAERPKGSFSTLEIQRTEQGDSAMYLCASSLGSAAEAFFGQGTRLTVV.

CDR3 region: CASSLAGGFYNEQFF. The CDR3 DNA reads TGTGCCAGCAGCCTAGCGGGGGGATTCTACAATGAGCAGTTCTTC. This chain joins TRBV7-3 and TRBJ2-1; TRBD2 matches at 11 bases. V lost 5 bases to trimming and J lost 3 bases; unmatched junction nucleotides: 3. CDR3 size: 15 residues. Germline assignment: CDR1 SGHTA and CDR2 FQGTGA.

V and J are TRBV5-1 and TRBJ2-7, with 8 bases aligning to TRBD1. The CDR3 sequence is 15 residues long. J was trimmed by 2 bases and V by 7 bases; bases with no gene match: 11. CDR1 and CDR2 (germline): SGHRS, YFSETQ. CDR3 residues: CASHPGGTGTYEQYF. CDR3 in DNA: TGCGCCAGCCACCCAGGGGGGACAGGTACCTACGAGCAGTACTTC.

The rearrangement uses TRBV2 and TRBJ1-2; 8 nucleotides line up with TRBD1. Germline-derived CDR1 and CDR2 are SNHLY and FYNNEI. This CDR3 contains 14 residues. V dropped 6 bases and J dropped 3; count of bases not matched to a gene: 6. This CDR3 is CASSPGQEYYGYTF. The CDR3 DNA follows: TGTGCCAGCAGCCCGGGACAGGAGTACTATGGCTACACCTTC. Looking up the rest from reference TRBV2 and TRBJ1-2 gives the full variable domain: EPEVTQTPSHQVTQMGQEVILRCVPISNHLYFYWYRQILGQKVEFLVSFYNNEISEKSEIFDDQFSVERPDGSNFTLKIRSTKLEDSAMYFCASSPGQEYYGYTFGSGTRLTVV.

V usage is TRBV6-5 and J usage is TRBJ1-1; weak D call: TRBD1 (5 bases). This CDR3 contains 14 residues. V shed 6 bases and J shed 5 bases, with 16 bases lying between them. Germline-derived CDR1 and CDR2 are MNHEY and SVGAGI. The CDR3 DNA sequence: TGTGCCAGCAGGTTAGGACAAGAGAGTACTGAAGCTTTCTTT. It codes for CASRLGQESTEAFF.

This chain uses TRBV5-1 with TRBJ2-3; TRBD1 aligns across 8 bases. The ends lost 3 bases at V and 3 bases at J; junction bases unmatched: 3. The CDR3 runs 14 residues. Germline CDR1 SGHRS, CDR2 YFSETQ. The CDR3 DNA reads TGCGCCAGCAGCTCGACAGGGGAGACAGATACGCAGTATTTT. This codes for CASSSTGETDTQYF. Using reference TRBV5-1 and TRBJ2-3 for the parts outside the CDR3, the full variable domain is KAGVTQTPRYLIKTRGQQVTLSCSPISGHRSVSWYQQTPGQGLQFLFEYFSETQRNKGNFPGRFSGRQFSNSRSEMNVSTLELGDSALYLCASSSTGETDTQYFGPGTRLTVL.

The CDR3 DNA is TGTGCCAGCAGCCGAGCCCCCGGGACAGGGGGGCAAGCTTTCTTT. Encoded protein: CASSRAPGTGGQAFF. The chain links TRBV14 to TRBJ1-1, with TRBD1 identical over 11 bases. V shed 4 bases and J 9 bases; nucleotides not matched to a gene: 10. The V gene's germline CDR1 is SGHDN and CDR2 FVKESK. There are 15 residues in the CDR3.

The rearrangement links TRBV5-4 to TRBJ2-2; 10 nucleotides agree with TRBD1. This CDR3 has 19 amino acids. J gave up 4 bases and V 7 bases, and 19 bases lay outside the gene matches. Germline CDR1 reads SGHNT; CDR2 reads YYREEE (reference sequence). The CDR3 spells CASSSPGQGLGGRTGELFF. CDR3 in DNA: TGTGCCAGCTCCTCACCGGGACAGGGGCTTGGAGGACGCACCGGGGAGCTGTTTTTT.

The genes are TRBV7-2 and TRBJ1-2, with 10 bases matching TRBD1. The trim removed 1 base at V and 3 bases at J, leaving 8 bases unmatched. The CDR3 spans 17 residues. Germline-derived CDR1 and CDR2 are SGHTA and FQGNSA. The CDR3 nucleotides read TGTGCCAGCAGCTTAGGCCCGACAGGGGGCTTTGACTATGGCTACACCTTC. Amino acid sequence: CASSLGPTGGFDYGYTF.

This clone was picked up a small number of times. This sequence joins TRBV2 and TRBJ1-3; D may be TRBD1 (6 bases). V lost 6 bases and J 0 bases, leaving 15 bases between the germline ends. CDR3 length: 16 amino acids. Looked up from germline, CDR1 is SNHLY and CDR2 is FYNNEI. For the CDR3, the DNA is TGTGCCAGCAGCCCAGCGGACAGCGGCTCTGGAAACACCATATATTTT. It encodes CASSPADSGSGNTIYF.

CDR3 sequence reads: CASKGTSGNQETQYF. CDR3 sequence (DNA): TGTGCCAGCAAGGGGACTAGCGGCAACCAAGAGACCCAGTACTTC. The rearrangement joins TRBV6-5 to TRBJ2-5; 11 nucleotides match TRBD2. V dropped 7 bases and J dropped 0; count of bases not matched to a gene: 4. The CDR3 contains 15 residues. Germline V lookup: CDR1 MNHEY, CDR2 SVGAGI.